This TCR beta chain stems from a study of T-cell reconstitution after alpha-beta-depleted transplantation in children. Study-wide points: A year had passed since transplant, and T-cell counts and diversity by then came mostly from newly produced T cells. Reportedly, only several hundred clones from non-depleted graft cells drove alpha-beta T-cell counts at about two months. Certain patients had high TCRbeta diversity at day 60, and it came from recipient T cells and thymic progenitors that survived.

Concerning this clonotype itself: Antigen: not known.

The CDR3 consists of 14 residues. Germline trimming cut 6 bases from V and 0 bases from J; bases unmatched to any gene: 2. Germline assignment: CDR1 SQVTM and CDR2 ANQGSEA. During its preparation, the TCRbeta library received unique molecular identifiers. TCRdb called the PCR reads again in MiXCR, with one record for every CDR3 protein. Altogether hundreds of thousands of distinct CDR3 sequences are present, under 20% being singletons, with the ten largest covering around 45%. This rearrangement joins TRBV29-1 to TRBJ2-7, with 13 nucleotides matching TRBD2. The origin of this receptor is a male patient aged 2 to 9 who had a stem cell transplant for acute lymphoblastic leukemia, so the T cells may come from the graft donor. Sequencing was performed on PBMCs, mostly from graft donor cells, taken 360 days after TCRalphabeta/CD19-depleted stem cell transplant. The CDR3 spells CSVGLAGTSYEQYF. The CDR3 DNA follows: TGCAGCGTGGGACTAGCGGGGACCTCCTACGAGCAGTACTTC.